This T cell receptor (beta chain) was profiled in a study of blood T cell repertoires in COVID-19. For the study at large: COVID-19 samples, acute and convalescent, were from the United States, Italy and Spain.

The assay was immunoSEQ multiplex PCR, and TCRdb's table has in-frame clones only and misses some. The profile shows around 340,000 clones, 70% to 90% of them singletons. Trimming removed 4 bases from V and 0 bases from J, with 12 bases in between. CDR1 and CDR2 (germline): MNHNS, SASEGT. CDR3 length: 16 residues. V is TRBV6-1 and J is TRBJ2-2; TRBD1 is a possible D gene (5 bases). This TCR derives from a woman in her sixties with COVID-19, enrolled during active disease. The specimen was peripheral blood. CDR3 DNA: TGTGCCAGCAGTGCAATGGGGCCTACGAACACCGGGGAGCTGTTTTTT. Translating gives CASSAMGPTNTGELFF.